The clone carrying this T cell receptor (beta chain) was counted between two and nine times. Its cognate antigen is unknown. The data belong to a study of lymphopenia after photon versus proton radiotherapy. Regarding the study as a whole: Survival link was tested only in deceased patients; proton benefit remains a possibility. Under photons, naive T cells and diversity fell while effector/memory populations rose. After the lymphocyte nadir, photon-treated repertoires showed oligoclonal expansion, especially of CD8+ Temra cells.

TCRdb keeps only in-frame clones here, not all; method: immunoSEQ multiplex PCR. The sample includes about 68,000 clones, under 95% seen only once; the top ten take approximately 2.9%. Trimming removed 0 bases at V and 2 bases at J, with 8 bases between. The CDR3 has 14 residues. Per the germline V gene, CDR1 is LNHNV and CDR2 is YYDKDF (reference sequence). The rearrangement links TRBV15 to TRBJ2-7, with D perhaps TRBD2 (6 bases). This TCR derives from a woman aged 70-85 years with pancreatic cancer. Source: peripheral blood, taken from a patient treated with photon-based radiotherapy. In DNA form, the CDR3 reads TGTGCCACCAGCAGAGATGCGGGGCCCTACGAGCAGTACTTC. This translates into CATSRDAGPYEQYF.